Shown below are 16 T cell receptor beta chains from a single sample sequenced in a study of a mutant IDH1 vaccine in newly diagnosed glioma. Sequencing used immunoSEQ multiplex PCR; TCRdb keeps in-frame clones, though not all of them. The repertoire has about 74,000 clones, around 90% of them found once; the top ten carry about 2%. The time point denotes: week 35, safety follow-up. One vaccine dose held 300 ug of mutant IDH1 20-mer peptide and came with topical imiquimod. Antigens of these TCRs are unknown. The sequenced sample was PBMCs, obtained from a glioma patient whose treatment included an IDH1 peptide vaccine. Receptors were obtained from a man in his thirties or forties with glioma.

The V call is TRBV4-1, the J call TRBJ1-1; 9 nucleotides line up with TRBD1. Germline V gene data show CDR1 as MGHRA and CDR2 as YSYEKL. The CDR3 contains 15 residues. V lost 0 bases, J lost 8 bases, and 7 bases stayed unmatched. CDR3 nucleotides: TGCGCCAGCAGCCAAGATCCGAACAGGGGGCGGGAAGCTTTCTTT. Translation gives CASSQDPNRGREAFF.

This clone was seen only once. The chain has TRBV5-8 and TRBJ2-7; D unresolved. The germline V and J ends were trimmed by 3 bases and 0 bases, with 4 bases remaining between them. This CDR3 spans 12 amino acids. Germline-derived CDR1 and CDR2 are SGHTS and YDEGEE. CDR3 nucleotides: TGTGCCAGCAGCTCCTACTCCTACGAGCAGTACTTC. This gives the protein CASSSYSYEQYF.

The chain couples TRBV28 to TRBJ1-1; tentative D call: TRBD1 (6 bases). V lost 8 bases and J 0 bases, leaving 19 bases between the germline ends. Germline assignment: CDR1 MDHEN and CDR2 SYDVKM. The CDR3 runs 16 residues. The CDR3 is CASSLESGGLNTEAFF. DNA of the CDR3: TGTGCCAGCTCTTTGGAAAGCGGGGGCTTGAACACTGAAGCTTTCTTT.

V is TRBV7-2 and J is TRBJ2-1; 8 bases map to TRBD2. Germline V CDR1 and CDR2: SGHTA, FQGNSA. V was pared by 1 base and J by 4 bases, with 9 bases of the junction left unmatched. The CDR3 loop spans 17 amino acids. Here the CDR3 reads CASSLESLAGPYNEQFF. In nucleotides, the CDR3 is TGTGCCAGCAGCTTAGAAAGCCTAGCGGGTCCTTACAATGAGCAGTTCTTC.

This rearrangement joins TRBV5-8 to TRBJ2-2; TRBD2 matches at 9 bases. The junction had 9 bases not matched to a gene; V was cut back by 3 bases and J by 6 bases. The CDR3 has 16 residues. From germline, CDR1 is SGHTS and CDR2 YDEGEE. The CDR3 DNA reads TGTGCCAGCAGCTGGGCGGGACTAGCAAAAGCCGGGGAGCTGTTTTTT. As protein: CASSWAGLAKAGELFF.

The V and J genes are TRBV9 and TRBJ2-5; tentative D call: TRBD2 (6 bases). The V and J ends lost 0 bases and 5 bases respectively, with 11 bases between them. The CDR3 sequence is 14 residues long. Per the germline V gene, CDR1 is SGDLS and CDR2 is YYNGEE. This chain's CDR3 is CASSVGGLPETQYF. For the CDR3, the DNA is TGTGCCAGCAGCGTAGGGGGACTCCCCGAGACCCAGTACTTC. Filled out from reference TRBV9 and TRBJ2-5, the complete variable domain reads DSGVTQTPKHLITATGQRVTLRCSPRSGDLSVYWYQQSLDQGLQFLIQYYNGEERAKGNILERFSAQQFPDLHSELNLSSLELGDSALYFCASSVGGLPETQYFGPGTRLLVL.

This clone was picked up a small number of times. CDR3 sequence reads: CASNVGVTYNSPLHF. The CDR3, as DNA: TGTGCCAGCAATGTGGGGGTGACCTATAATTCACCCCTCCACTTT. This chain joins TRBV6-1 and TRBJ1-6; possible D gene TRBD1, 5 bases. In germline, CDR1 is MNHNS, CDR2 SASEGT. The CDR3 consists of 15 residues. V was pared by 7 bases and J by 2 bases, with 12 bases between.

The CDR3, as DNA: TGTGCCAGCAGTTTAACAGGGTCTGGCTACACCTTC. This translates into CASSLTGSGYTF. This rearrangement joins TRBV28 to TRBJ1-2; maybe TRBD1 (6 bases). The germline V gene has CDR1 MDHEN and CDR2 SYDVKM. Trimming left V 2 bases short and J 7 bases short, with 8 bases between. CDR3 length: 12 amino acids.

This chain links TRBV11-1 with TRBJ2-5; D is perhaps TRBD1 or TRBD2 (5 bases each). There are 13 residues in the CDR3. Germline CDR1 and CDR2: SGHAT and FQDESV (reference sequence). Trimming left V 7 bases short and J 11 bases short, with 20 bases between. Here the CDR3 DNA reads TGTGCCAGCATAGACCTATTAGGGGACGTACAGTACTTC. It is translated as CASIDLLGDVQYF.

Written as DNA, the CDR3 is TGTGCCAGCAGTTACCCAAACACCGGGGAGCTGTTTTTT. Translated, it gives CASSYPNTGELFF. The rearrangement uses TRBV6-5 and TRBJ2-2; no clear D gene. The length of the CDR3 is 13 residues. Germline CDR1 is MNHEY and CDR2 is SVGAGI. V shed 2 bases and J shed 2 bases, with 3 bases lying between them.

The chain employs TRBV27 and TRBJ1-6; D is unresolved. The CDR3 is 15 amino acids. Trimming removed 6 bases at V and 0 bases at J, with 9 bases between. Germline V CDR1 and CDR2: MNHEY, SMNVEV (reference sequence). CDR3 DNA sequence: TGTGCCAGCAGCCTCGGGATCTCCTATAATTCACCCCTCCACTTT. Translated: CASSLGISYNSPLHF.

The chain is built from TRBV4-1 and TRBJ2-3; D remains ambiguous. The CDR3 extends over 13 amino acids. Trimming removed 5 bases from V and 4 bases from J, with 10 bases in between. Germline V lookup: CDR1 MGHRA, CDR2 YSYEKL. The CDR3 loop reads CASSSYVADTQYF. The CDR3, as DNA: TGCGCCAGCAGCTCCTACGTAGCAGATACGCAGTATTTT.

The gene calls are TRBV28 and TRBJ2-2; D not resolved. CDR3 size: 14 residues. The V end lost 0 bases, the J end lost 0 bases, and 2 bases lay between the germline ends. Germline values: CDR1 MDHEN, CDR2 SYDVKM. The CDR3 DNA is TGTGCCAGCAGTTTATGGGCGAACACCGGGGAGCTGTTTTTT. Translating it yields CASSLWANTGELFF.

CDR3 residues: CASSEARREVGYTF. DNA for the CDR3: TGTGCCAGCAGTGAAGCGCGCAGGGAGGTTGGCTACACCTTC. The chain joins TRBV2 to TRBJ1-2; a weak D match, TRBD1 (5 bases). Trimming removed 0 bases at V and 7 bases at J, with 12 bases between. This CDR3 is 14 amino acids long. Germline loops: CDR1 SNHLY, CDR2 FYNNEI.

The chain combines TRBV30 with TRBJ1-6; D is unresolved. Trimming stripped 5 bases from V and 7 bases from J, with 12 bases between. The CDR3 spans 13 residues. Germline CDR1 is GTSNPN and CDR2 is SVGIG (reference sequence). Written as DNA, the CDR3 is TGTGCCTGGGGACCGGGAAACAATTCACCCCTCCACTTT. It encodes CAWGPGNNSPLHF.

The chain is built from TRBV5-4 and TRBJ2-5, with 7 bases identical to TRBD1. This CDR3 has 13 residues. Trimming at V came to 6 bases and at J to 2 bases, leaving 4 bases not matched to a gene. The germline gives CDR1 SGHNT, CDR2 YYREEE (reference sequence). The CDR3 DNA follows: TGTGCCAGCAACTCGGGACAGCAAGAGACCCAGTACTTC. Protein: CASNSGQQETQYF.